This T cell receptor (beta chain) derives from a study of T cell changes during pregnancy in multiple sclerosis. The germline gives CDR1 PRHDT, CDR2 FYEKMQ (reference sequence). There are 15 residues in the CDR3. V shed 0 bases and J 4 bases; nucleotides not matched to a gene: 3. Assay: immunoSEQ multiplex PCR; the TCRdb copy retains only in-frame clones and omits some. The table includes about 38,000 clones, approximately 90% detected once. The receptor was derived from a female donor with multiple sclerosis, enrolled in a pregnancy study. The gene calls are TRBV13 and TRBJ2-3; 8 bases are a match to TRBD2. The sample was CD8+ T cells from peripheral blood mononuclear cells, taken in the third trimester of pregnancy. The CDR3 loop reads CASSLGGGAADTQYF. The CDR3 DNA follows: TGTGCCAGCAGCTTAGGCGGGGGGGCTGCAGATACGCAGTATTTT.